There are a few counts of the clone carrying this T cell receptor beta chain. The protocol was immunoSEQ multiplex PCR, while the TCRdb copy is restricted to in-frame clones and leaves out a portion. This table holds some 80,000 clones, around nine tenths found once. The germline CDR1 and CDR2 sequences are MDHEN and SYDVKM. The CDR3 covers 13 residues. V lost 10 bases to trimming and J lost 6 bases; unmatched junction nucleotides: 6. This sample is drawn from a study of blood T cell repertoires in COVID-19. Background on the study: Material from acute and convalescent COVID-19 was sourced from the United States, Italy and Spain. In each case, the material was cDNA or gDNA derived from T cells, B-cell-depleted T cells, or PBMCs.

Input material: peripheral blood. The TCR was taken from a man aged 50 to 59 with active or convalescent COVID-19. The chain uses TRBV28 and TRBJ2-5, with 12 positions matching TRBD2. Here the CDR3 reads CAIASGGAKTQYF. DNA for the CDR3: TGTGCCATCGCTAGCGGGGGGGCGAAGACCCAGTACTTC.